This TCR beta chain emerged from a study of T cell responses to AZD1222 COVID-19 vaccine. The protocol was immunoSEQ multiplex PCR, while the TCRdb copy is restricted to in-frame clones and leaves out a portion. The sample consists of more than 80,000 clones, 90% of them appearing once. Germline V gives CDR1 MNHEY, CDR2 SVGAGI. V trimming: 5 bases; J trimming: 8 bases; junction bases outside the gene matches: 9. This CDR3 is built from 15 residues. The material sequenced was peripheral blood, taken 28 days after the second AZD1222 dose. This sequence was found in an adult who received the AZD1222 COVID-19 vaccine. J is TRBJ2-1 and V is TRBV6-5; TRBD1 matches 10 bases. In DNA, the CDR3 is TGTGCCAGCAGTCACCGGGACAGGGGTTCGGATGAGCAGTTCTTC. Residues: CASSHRDRGSDEQFF.